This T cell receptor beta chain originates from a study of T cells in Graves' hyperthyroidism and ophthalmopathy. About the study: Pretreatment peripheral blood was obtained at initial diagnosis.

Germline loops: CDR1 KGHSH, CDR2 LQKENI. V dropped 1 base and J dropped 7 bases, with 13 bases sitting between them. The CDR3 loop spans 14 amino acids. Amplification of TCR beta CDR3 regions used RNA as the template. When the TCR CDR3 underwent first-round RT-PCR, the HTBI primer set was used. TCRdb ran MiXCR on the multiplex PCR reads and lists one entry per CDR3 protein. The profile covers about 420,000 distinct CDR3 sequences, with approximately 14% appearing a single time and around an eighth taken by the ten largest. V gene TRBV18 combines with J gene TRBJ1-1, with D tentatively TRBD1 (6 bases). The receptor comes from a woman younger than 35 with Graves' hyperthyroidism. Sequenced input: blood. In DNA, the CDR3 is TGTGCCAGCTCACCACGAGGGGGGACCCATGAAGCTTTCTTT. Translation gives CASSPRGGTHEAFF.